This T cell receptor (beta chain) was captured by sequencing in a study of vaccination and CD4 T cells after COVID-19 (dated by TCRdb to between 2021 and 2022). At the level of the whole study: Convalescent patients had a positive SARS-CoV-2 result on nasal swab PCR, and of these patients, several had mild disease and one had severe disease. Post-vaccine blood samples were obtained a median of about 72 days after the second vaccine dose, with a range of roughly 14 to 241 days. Post-COVID blood samples were collected from convalescent patients a median of approximately 93 days after diagnosis, with a range of about 35 to 161 days. The spike-specific CD4+ TCR repertoire was compared before and after mRNA vaccination in approximately ten COVID-19 convalescent patients and a handful of infection-naive healthy vaccine recipients. Participants received two doses of either the Pfizer-BioNTech BNT162b2 vaccine (n=8) or the Moderna mRNA-1273 vaccine (n=2). Overlapping spike peptide pools from SARS-CoV-2 and from the common cold coronaviruses HCoV-NL63, HCoV-OC43 and HCoV-229E were used as culture stimuli. In control cultures, a CEFX viral epitope pool was used as positive control, an HIV-1 Nef peptide pool was used as negative control, or no peptide was added. In the convalescent cohort there were six males and four females, among whom were two Hispanic individuals, seven Caucasians, two Asians and one multiracial person. Broader findings and caveats from the paper: Although the median number of SARS-CoV-2-reactive clonotypes went up from more than 20 after infection to 30 to 45 after vaccination, the increase was not significant. Only a relatively small number of convalescent patients were included in the study, and early timepoints following natural infection were not analyzed. In convalescent patients, a median roughly 85% of post-vaccine SARS-CoV-2-reactive clones were detected only after vaccination, and vaccine-specific priming was suggested by this finding. Of the vaccine-specific clones in convalescent patients, 304 of 307, or nearly all, reacted only to SARS-CoV-2 spike and did not cross-react with common cold coronaviruses.

The treatment or condition tag for this specimen amounts to: roughly ten-day PBMC culture with coronavirus spike peptide pools or control peptides (ViraFEST assay). To expand antigen-specific T cells with peptide pools and then pick out the expanded clonotypes through TCR sequencing, the study relied on the ViraFEST assay. The positive SARS-CoV-2 PCR tests of the convalescent patients were dated from March to December 2020, before the Alpha, Beta and Delta variants emerged in the United States. Each well held millions of PBMCs cultured with approximately 10 ug/ml peptide pools in IMDM containing approximately 5% human AB serum and approximately 10 IU/ml IL-2. On days 3 and 7, half of the culture medium was replaced with fresh IL-2-containing medium. After approximately eleven days of culture, CD4+ T cells were isolated by negative selection using the EasySep CD4+ T cell isolation kit. Ficoll-Paque Plus gradient centrifugation was used to isolate PBMCs from whole blood, and the isolated PBMCs were then either used fresh or cryopreserved at -140C. In general, triplicate wells were set up for every culture condition.

Libraries were made using PCR. TCR sequencing of DNA from cultured CD4+ T cells used the Oncomine TCR Beta short-read assay at the Johns Hopkins FTIC core. The QIAamp micro DNA kit was used to extract genomic DNA from the cultured CD4+ T cells. Oncomine TCR Beta libraries made from cultured CD4+ T cells were pooled using unique dual indexes and sequenced on an Illumina iSeq 100. The study's processing was this. Non-productive sequences were filtered out, and CDR3s that did not start with C, did not end with F or W, or were shorter than 7 amino acids were discarded. Antigen-specific clonotypes were identified with the MANAFEST web application by comparing peptide-stimulated wells with reference and other culture wells. An FDR below 0.05, an odds ratio above 5, and a productive frequency above 0.1% in at least two of three replicate wells were required for clones to be considered positive. A clonotype counted as cross-reactive if it showed significant expansion both in the SARS-CoV-2 spike wells and in at least one common cold coronavirus spike condition. Similarity between CDR3 sequences was evaluated in R version 3.6.1 using Levenshtein distances (stringdist) and unrooted phylogenetic trees (ape). The public sequencing data were trimmed at Q25 with fastp and processed into clonotypes with MiXCR by TCRdb, which kept only in-frame beta chains. For every CDR3 protein sequence, its rows merge into one entry that carries the most common genes and DNA. TCRdb, not the authors, supplied the V and J calls. Here the sample has roughly 16,000 distinct CDR3 sequences; nearly 40% occur a single time. Approximately 8.4% of the sample rests with the top ten.

Per the germline V gene, SNHLY is the CDR1 and FYNNEI is the CDR2. Trimming takes 4 bases off V and 0 bases off J; junction bases not matched to a gene: 5. The CDR3 measures 16 amino acids from cysteine to phenylalanine. Only the CDR3 part of the read is kept: 48 bases, read in frame from the first base. The sample holds a few counts of this clonotype. It has no known antigen specificity. Base-call qualities are not available, and no considerably larger clone is one nucleotide away. The rearranged segments are TRBV2 and TRBJ2-4; TRBD2 lines up with 8 middle nucleotides. Sample: CD4+ T cells from blood, cultured in vitro. This clonotype originated in a human donor who had recovered from COVID-19. The CDR3 amino acid sequence is: CASSGGAGAAKNIQYF. The bases are TGTGCCAGCAGTGGTGGAGCGGGGGCAGCCAAAAACATTCAGTACTTC.